This passage covers 5 T cell receptor beta chains from one sample sequenced in a study of T cell responses to AZD1222 COVID-19 vaccine. Sequenced by immunoSEQ multiplex PCR; TCRdb stores in-frame clones only, minus some. The sample includes 180,000 or so clones, just over 85% of them seen just once. The sample consisted of peripheral blood, taken on day 0 of AZD1222 vaccination. These receptors were collected from an adult in good health.

As DNA, the CDR3 is TGTGCCAGCAGCCCTGGGCAGGAAGAGACCCAGTACTTC. This gives the protein CASSPGQEETQYF. The chain carries TRBV5-6 and TRBJ2-5, with no clear D. CDR3 size: 13 residues. Trimming stripped 4 bases from V and 3 bases from J, with 10 bases between. Looked up from germline, CDR1 is SGHDT and CDR2 is YYEEEE.

The chain links TRBV5-8 to TRBJ1-6; 7 bases are shared with TRBD1. The CDR3 consists of 16 residues. Germline lookup yields CDR1 SGHTS and CDR2 YDEGEE. V lost 3 bases and J lost 5; bases outside the gene matches: 8. CDR3 amino acids: CASSSWTGMNNSPLHF. DNA for the CDR3: TGTGCCAGCAGCTCCTGGACAGGAATGAATAATTCACCCCTCCACTTT.

This sequence joins TRBV2 and TRBJ2-1; 8 bases are shared with TRBD2. Trimming cost V 5 bases and J 7 bases; bases outside gene matches: 7. The CDR3 is made up of 14 amino acids. Germline assignment: CDR1 SNHLY and CDR2 FYNNEI. CDR3 sequence: CASSYGGARNEQFF. In DNA, the CDR3 is TGTGCCAGCAGTTACGGGGGGGCAAGGAATGAGCAGTTCTTC.

V usage is TRBV6-6 and J usage is TRBJ1-1; possibly TRBD1 for D (5 bases). Germline V gene sequence: CDR1 MNHNY, CDR2 SVGAGI (reference sequence). The germline V and J ends were trimmed by 5 bases and 3 bases, with 25 bases remaining between them. The CDR3 has 18 residues. CDR3 nucleotide sequence: TGTGCCAGCAGTCCGGGGGTAATTCGGGGCGATTTGCACACTGAAGCTTTCTTT. This encodes CASSPGVIRGDLHTEAFF.

The chain employs TRBV5-4 and TRBJ2-1, with D perhaps matching TRBD2 (7 bases). Germline CDR1 reads SGHNT; CDR2 reads YYREEE (reference sequence). Trimming removed 4 bases from V and 0 bases from J, with 17 bases in between. This CDR3 comprises 17 residues. CDR3 protein: CASSLGGGASSYNEQFF. In nucleotides, the CDR3 is TGTGCCAGCAGCCTCGGAGGGGGGGCCAGCTCCTACAATGAGCAGTTCTTC.